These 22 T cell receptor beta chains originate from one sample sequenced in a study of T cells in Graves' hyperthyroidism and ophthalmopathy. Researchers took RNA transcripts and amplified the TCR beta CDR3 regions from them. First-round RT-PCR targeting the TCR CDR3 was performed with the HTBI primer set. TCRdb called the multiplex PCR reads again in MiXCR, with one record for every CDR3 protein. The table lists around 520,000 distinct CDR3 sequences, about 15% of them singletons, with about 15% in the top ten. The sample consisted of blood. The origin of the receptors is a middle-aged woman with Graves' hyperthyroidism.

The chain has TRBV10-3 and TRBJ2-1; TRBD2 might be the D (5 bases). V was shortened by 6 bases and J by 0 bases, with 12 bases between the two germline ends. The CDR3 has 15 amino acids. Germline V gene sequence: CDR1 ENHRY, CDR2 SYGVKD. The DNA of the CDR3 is TGTGCCATCAGCTCCGGACTTAGCTCCTACAATGAGCAGTTCTTC. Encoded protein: CAISSGLSSYNEQFF.

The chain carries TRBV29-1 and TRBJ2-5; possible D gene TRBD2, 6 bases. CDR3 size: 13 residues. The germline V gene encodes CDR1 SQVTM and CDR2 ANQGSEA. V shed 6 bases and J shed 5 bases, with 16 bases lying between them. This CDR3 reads CSVRDSGMETQYF. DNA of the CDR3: TGCAGCGTACGGGACTCCGGCATGGAGACCCAGTACTTC.

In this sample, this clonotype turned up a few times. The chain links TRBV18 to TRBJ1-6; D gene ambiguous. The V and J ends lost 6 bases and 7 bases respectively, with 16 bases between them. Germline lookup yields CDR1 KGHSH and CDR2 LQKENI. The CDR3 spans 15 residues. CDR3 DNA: TGTGCCAGCTCGCTACCGGGATTAGTGAATTCACCCCTCCACTTT. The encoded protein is CASSLPGLVNSPLHF.

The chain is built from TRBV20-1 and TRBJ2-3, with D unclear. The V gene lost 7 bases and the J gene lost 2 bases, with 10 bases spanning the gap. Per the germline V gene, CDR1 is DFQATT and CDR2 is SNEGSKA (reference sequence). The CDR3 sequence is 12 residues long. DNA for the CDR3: TGCAGTGTAGTTAACCCCACAGATACGCAGTATTTT. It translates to CSVVNPTDTQYF.

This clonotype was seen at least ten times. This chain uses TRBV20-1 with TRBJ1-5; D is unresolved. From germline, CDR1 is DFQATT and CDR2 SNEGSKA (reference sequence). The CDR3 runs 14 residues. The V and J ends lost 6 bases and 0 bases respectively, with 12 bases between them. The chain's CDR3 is CSAIDWNSNQPQHF. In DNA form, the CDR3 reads TGCAGTGCAATCGACTGGAATAGCAATCAGCCCCAGCATTTT.

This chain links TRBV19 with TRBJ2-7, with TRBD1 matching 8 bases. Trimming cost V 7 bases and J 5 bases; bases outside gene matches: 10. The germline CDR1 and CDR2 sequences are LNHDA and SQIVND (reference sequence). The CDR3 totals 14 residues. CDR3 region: CASIRDRHRDEQYF. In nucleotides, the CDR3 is TGTGCCAGTATCCGGGACAGGCATCGCGACGAGCAGTACTTC.

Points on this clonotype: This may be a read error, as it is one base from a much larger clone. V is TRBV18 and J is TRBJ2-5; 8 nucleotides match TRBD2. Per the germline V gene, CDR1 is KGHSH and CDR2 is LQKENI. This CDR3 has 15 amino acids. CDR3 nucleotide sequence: TGTGCCAGCTCACCTTCGCTAGCGGGTCAAGAGGCCCAGTACTTC. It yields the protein CASSPSLAGQEAQYF.

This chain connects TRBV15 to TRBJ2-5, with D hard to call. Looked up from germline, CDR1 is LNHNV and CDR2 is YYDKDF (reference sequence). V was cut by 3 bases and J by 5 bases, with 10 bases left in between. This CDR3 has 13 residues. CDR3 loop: CATSRDRWETQYF. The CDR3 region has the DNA TGTGCCACCAGCAGGGACCGGTGGGAGACCCAGTACTTC.

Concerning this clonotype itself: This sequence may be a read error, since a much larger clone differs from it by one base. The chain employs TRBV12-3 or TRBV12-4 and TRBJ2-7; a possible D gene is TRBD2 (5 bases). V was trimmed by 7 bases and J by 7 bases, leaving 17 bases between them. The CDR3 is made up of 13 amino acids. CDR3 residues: CASTSGVDNEQYF. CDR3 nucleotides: TGTGCCAGCACTTCCGGGGTTGACAATGAGCAGTACTTC.

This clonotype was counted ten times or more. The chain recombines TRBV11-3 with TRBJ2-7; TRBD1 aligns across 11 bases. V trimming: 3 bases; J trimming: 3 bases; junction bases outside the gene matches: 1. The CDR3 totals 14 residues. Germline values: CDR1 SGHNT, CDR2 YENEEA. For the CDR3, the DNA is TGTGCCAGCAGCTTGGGACAGGGGGACTACGAGCAGTACTTC. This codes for CASSLGQGDYEQYF.

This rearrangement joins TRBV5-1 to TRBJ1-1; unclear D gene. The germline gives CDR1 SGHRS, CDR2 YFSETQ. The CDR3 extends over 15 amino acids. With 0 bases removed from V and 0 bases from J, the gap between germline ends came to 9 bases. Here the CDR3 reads CASSLGATVNTEAFF. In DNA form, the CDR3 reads TGCGCCAGCAGCTTGGGGGCGACGGTGAACACTGAAGCTTTCTTT.

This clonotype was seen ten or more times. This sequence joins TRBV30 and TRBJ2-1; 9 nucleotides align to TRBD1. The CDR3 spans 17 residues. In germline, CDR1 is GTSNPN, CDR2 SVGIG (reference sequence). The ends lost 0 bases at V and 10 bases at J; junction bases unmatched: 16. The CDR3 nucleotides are TGTGCCTGGAGTGTATTTCGAGGGGACAGGGTGAAACGCGAGCAGTTCTTC. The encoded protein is CAWSVFRGDRVKREQFF.

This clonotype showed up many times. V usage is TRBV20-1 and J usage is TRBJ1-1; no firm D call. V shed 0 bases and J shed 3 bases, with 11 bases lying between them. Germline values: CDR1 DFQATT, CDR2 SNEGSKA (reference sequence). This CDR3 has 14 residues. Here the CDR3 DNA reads TGCAGTGCTAGAGATCGTGTTAAACACACTGAAGCTTTCTTT. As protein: CSARDRVKHTEAFF.

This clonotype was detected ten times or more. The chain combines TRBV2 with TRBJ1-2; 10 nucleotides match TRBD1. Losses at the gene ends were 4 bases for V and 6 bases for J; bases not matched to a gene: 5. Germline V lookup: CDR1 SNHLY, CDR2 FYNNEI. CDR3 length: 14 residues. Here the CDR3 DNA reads TGTGCCAGCAGTGGACAGGGGGCAGTAAATGGCTACACCTTC. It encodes CASSGQGAVNGYTF.

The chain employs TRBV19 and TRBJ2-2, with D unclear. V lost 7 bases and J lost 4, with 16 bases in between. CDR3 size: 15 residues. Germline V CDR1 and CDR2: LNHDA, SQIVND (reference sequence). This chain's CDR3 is CASTDTPGVTGELFF. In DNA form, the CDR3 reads TGTGCCAGTACTGATACCCCAGGTGTCACCGGGGAGCTGTTTTTT.

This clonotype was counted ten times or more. CDR3: CSAKQPAQETQYF. CDR3 in DNA: TGCAGTGCTAAACAGCCAGCTCAAGAGACCCAGTACTTC. The gene calls are TRBV20-1 and TRBJ2-5, with no clear D. There are 13 residues in the CDR3. Germline V gene sequence: CDR1 DFQATT, CDR2 SNEGSKA (reference sequence). V lost 4 bases and J lost 2, with 11 bases in between.

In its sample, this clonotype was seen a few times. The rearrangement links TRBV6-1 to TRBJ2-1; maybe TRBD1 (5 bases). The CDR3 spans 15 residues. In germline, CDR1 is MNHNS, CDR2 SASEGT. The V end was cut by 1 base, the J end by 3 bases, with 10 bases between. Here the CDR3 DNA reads TGTGCCAGCAGTGAAGGCGTCAGGGTCTACAATGAGCAGTTCTTC. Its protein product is CASSEGVRVYNEQFF.

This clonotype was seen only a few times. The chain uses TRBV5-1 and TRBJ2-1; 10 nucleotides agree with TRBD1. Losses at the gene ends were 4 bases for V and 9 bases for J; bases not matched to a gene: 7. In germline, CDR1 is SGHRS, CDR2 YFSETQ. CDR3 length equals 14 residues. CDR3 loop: CASSPRTGGTEQFF. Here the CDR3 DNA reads TGCGCCAGCAGCCCCCGGACAGGGGGAACTGAGCAGTTCTTC.

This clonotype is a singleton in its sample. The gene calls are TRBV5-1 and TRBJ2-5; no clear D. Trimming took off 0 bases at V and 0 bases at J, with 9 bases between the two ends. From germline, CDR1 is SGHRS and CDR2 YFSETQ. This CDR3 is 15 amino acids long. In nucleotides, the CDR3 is TGCGCCAGCAGCTTGGCCCTTCCATACCAAGAGACCCAGTACTTC. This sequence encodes CASSLALPYQETQYF. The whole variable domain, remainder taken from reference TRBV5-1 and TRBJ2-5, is KAGVTQTPRYLIKTRGQQVTLSCSPISGHRSVSWYQQTPGQGLQFLFEYFSETQRNKGNFPGRFSGRQFSNSRSEMNVSTLELGDSALYLCASSLALPYQETQYFGPGTRLLVL.

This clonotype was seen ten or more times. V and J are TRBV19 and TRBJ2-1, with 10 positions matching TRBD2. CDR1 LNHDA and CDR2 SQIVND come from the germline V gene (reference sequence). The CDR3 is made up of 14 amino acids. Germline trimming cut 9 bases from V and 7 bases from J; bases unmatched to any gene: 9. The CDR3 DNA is TGTGCCAGCCAGCGGGAGGGCCACTATAATGAGCAGTTCTTC. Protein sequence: CASQREGHYNEQFF. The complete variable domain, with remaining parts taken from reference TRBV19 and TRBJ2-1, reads DGGITQSPKYLFRKEGQNVTLSCEQNLNHDAMYWYRQDPGQGLRLIYYSQIVNDFQKGDIAEGYSVSREKKESFPLTVTSAQKNPTAFYLCASQREGHYNEQFFGPGTRLTVL.

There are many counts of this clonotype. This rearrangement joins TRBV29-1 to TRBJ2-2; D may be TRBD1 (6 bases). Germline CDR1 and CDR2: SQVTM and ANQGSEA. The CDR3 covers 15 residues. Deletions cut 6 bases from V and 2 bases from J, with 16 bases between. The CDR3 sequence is CSVQGPSFNTGELFF. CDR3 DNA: TGCAGCGTCCAGGGGCCCTCATTCAACACCGGGGAGCTGTTTTTT.

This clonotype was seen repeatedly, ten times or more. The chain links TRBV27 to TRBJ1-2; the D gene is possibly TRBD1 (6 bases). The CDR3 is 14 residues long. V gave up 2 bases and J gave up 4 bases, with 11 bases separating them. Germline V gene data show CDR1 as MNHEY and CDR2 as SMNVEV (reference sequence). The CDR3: CASSLLTGSYGYTF. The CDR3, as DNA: TGTGCCAGCAGTTTACTCACAGGGTCCTATGGCTACACCTTC.